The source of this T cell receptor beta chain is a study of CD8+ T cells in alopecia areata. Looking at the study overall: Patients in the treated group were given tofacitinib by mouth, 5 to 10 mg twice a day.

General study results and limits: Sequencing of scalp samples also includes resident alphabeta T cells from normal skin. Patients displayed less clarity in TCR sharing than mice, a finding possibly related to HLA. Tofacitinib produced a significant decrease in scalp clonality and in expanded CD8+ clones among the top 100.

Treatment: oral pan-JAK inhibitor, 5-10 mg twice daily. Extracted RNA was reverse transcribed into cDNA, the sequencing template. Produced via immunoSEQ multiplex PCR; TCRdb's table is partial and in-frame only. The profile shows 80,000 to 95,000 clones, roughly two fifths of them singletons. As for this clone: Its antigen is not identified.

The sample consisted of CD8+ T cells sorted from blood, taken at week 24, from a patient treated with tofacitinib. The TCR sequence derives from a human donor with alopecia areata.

The CDR3 region is CASSATFNQPQHF. DNA of the CDR3: TGTGCCAGCAGTGCGACCTTCAATCAGCCCCAGCATTTT. This sequence joins TRBV27 and TRBJ1-5; D gene ambiguous. This CDR3 is built from 13 residues. Germline V CDR1 and CDR2: MNHEY, SMNVEV (reference sequence). Trimming shortened V by 5 bases and J by 3 bases, and 8 bases separated the two germline ends.